The clone carrying this T cell receptor (beta chain) appeared a few times. Its antigen is as yet unknown. CDR1 GTSNPN and CDR2 SVGIG come from the germline V gene (reference sequence). The CDR3 runs to 14 residues. V lost 2 bases, J lost 2 bases, and 11 bases lay in between. This record comes from a study of T-cell reconstitution after alpha-beta-depleted transplantation in children. Study-wide results and caveats: The study reportedly traced alpha-beta T cells about two months after transplant to several hundred expanded graft clones. The main origin of T-cell counts and diversity one year after transplant was newly produced T cells. It was surviving recipient T cells and thymic progenitors that gave some patients high TCRbeta diversity at day 60.

A library of TCRbeta sequences, prepared with unique molecular identifiers, was generated. A single record per CDR3 protein comes from TCRdb applying MiXCR to the PCR reads. The data show about 200,000 distinct CDR3 sequences, approximately 8.4% seen once. This clonotype was sampled from a male patient between 2 and 10 years old who had a stem cell transplant for acute myeloid leukemia, so the T cells may come from the graft donor. Sequenced here: PBMCs, mostly from graft donor cells, sampled 360 days after TCRalphabeta/CD19-depleted stem cell transplant. V usage is TRBV30 and J usage is TRBJ2-3, with TRBD1 as a possible D gene (5 bases). Here the CDR3 DNA reads TGTGCCTGGAGTAAGGGGTTTGACACAGATACGCAGTATTTT. Translating gives CAWSKGFDTDTQYF.